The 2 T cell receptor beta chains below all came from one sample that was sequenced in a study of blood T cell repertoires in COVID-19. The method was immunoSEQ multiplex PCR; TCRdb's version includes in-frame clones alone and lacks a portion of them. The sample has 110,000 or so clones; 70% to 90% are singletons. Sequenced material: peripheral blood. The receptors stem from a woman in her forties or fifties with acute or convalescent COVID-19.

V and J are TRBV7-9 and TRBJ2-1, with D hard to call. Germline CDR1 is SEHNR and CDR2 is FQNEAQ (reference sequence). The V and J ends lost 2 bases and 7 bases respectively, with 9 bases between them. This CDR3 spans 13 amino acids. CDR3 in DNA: TGTGCCAGCAGCTTAACTCCGAAAAATGAGCAGTTCTTC. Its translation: CASSLTPKNEQFF.

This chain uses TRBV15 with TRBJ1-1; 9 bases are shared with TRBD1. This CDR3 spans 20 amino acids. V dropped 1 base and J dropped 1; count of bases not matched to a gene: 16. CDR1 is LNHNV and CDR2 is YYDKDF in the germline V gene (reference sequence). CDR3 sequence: CATSRVGDRAPAGENTEAFF. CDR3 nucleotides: TGTGCCACCAGCAGAGTTGGGGACAGGGCCCCGGCGGGTGAGAACACTGAAGCTTTCTTT.